This passage covers 26 T cell receptor beta chains from one sample sequenced in a study of CD8+ T cells in alopecia areata (dated by TCRdb to the late 2010s). In the paper's terms, the time point label means: baseline before oral tofacitinib. Library preparation employed the immunoSEQ multiplex PCR assay. For TCR sequencing, RNA was extracted from every sample and reverse transcribed into cDNA to serve as template. In its TCRdb copy, this immuneACCESS table keeps in-frame sequences only and misses some clones. Where compared with another copy, unresolved V genes explain less than half of these, and the others have no known cause. This sample comprises roughly 140,000 clones, about 47% of them detected only once. Roughly 0.9% of the sample is held by the ten biggest clonotypes. The material was CD4+ T cells sorted from blood, obtained at week 0. These receptor sequences come from a human donor with alopecia areata.

The chain uses TRBV7-2 and TRBJ2-5; D is perhaps TRBD2 (6 bases). This CDR3 region has 15 residues. Germline values: CDR1 SGHTA, CDR2 FQGNSA. V lost 8 bases, J lost 5 bases, and 21 bases lay in between. CDR3 DNA sequence: TGTGCCAGCCTAAAAGAATGGGGGGTGGCTGAGACCCAGTACTTC. Translation gives CASLKEWGVAETQYF.

The chain recombines TRBV29-1 with TRBJ2-1; D gene ambiguous. CDR3 size: 15 residues. CDR1 is SQVTM and CDR2 is ANQGSEA in the germline V gene. Trimming left V 3 bases short and J 0 bases short, with 12 bases between. CDR3 in DNA: TGCAGCGTTGACGTAGGATGGGGCTCCTACAATGAGCAGTTCTTC. It is translated as CSVDVGWGSYNEQFF.

This sequence joins TRBV29-1 and TRBJ2-7; no clear D gene. The CDR3 consists of 12 residues. V lost 7 bases and J 0 bases, leaving 10 bases between the germline ends. Germline V gives CDR1 SQVTM, CDR2 ANQGSEA. The CDR3: CSASASSYEQYF. The CDR3 DNA is TGCAGCGCTTCGGCGAGCTCCTACGAGCAGTACTTC.

J is TRBJ2-1 and V is TRBV30, with 9 bases aligning to TRBD2. The CDR3 totals 14 residues. V trimming: 5 bases; J trimming: 9 bases; junction bases outside the gene matches: 11. Germline CDR1 GTSNPN, CDR2 SVGIG (reference sequence). CDR3 coding DNA: TGTGCCTGGGAGCGGGAGGCCAGGACGGGTGAGCAGTTCTTC. Protein: CAWEREARTGEQFF. Variable domain in full (rest from reference TRBV30 and TRBJ2-1): SQTIHQWPATLVQPVGSPLSLECTVEGTSNPNLYWYRQAAGRGLQLLFYSVGIGQISSEVPQNLSASRPQDRQFILSSKKLLLSDSGFYLCAWEREARTGEQFFGPGTRLTVL.

This clone was seen a handful of times. The V and J genes are TRBV2 and TRBJ2-1, with 11 bases that match TRBD2. Germline V gene data show CDR1 as SNHLY and CDR2 as FYNNEI. The CDR3 is made up of 15 amino acids. V lost 4 bases, J lost 3 bases, and 2 bases stayed unmatched. The CDR3 DNA sequence: TGTGCCAGCAGTGTCCTAGCGGGAGGCTACAATGAGCAGTTCTTC. It codes for CASSVLAGGYNEQFF.

The chain uses TRBV5-1 and TRBJ2-1; a possible D gene is TRBD1 (6 bases). This CDR3 spans 14 amino acids. Germline V gene lookup returns CDR1 SGHRS and CDR2 YFSETQ. V dropped 0 bases and J dropped 2 bases, with 6 bases sitting between them. The CDR3 region is CASSLGDTYNEQFF. The CDR3 DNA follows: TGCGCCAGCAGCTTGGGGGACACCTACAATGAGCAGTTCTTC.

This clone was detected only a few times. The chain is built from TRBV2 and TRBJ2-7, with TRBD2 identical over 15 bases. J was trimmed by 0 bases and V by 6 bases; bases with no gene match: 6. The CDR3 has 17 amino acids. Per the germline V gene, CDR1 is SNHLY and CDR2 is FYNNEI. CDR3 protein: CASSGGLAGGSSYEQYF. For the CDR3, the DNA is TGTGCCAGCAGCGGGGGACTAGCGGGAGGAAGCTCCTACGAGCAGTACTTC.

This clone was seen a few times. The chain carries TRBV29-1 and TRBJ2-7; D is uncertain. Trimming left V 7 bases short and J 3 bases short, with 10 bases between. The CDR3 contains 11 residues. Per the germline V gene, CDR1 is SQVTM and CDR2 is ANQGSEA. The chain's CDR3 is CSGKGGYEQYF. In DNA, the CDR3 is TGCAGCGGAAAAGGCGGCTACGAGCAGTACTTC.

The sample holds a few counts of this clone. V and J are TRBV29-1 and TRBJ2-5; 13 bases agree with TRBD2. In germline, CDR1 is SQVTM, CDR2 ANQGSEA. This CDR3 spans 16 amino acids. V was clipped by 7 bases and J by 4 bases; unmatched bases: 12. The CDR3 bases are TGCAGCGGCGGCGGACTAGCGGGAGTCTACAGAGAGACCCAGTACTTC. Its translation is CSGGGLAGVYRETQYF.

A few counts support this clone. The chain links TRBV7-9 to TRBJ2-1; possibly TRBD2 for D (5 bases). CDR1 is SEHNR, CDR2 FQNEAQ, per germline (reference sequence). The CDR3 length is 9 residues. The CDR3 DNA is TGTGTCACACGGGGTGAGCAGTTCTTC. Its protein product is CVTRGEQFF.

The V gene is TRBV6-5, the J gene TRBJ2-4; 8 nucleotides line up with TRBD2. CDR3 length: 16 amino acids. Germline-derived CDR1 and CDR2 are MNHEY and SVGAGI. With V trimmed by 0 bases and J by 7 bases, 8 bases remained unmatched. The CDR3 reads CASSYSEAGVRNIQYF. For the CDR3, the DNA is TGTGCCAGCAGTTACTCCGAAGCGGGAGTGAGGAACATTCAGTACTTC.

The V gene is TRBV28, the J gene TRBJ1-1; no definite D call. The V end was cut by 5 bases, the J end by 5 bases, with 12 bases between. The CDR3 contains 13 residues. Germline CDR1 is MDHEN and CDR2 is SYDVKM. The CDR3 nucleotides are TGTGCCAGCAGTCCTCCCCCGGGGACTGAAGCTTTCTTT. It is translated as CASSPPPGTEAFF.

This clone was observed a few times. The chain links TRBV18 to TRBJ1-4, with D hard to call. This CDR3 is 14 amino acids long. Germline V gives CDR1 KGHSH, CDR2 LQKENI. V gave up 6 bases and J gave up 5 bases, with 13 bases separating them. CDR3 sequence: CASSYGNSNEKLFF. CDR3 in DNA: TGTGCCAGCTCTTACGGCAACTCCAATGAAAAACTGTTTTTT.

This rearrangement joins TRBV15 to TRBJ2-7; D is undetermined. CDR3 size: 13 residues. CDR1 LNHNV and CDR2 YYDKDF come from the germline V gene (reference sequence). V was shortened by 5 bases and J by 1 base, with 9 bases between the two germline ends. CDR3 residues: CATSLKGSYEQYF. CDR3 nucleotide sequence: TGTGCCACCAGCCTGAAGGGATCCTACGAGCAGTACTTC.

V usage is TRBV27 and J usage is TRBJ2-5; a weak D match, TRBD2 (5 bases). Per germline, CDR1 MNHEY and CDR2 SMNVEV (reference sequence). The CDR3 loop spans 13 amino acids. Between the trimmed V and J ends, which lost 7 bases and 3 bases, there was a span of 12 bases. The CDR3 DNA sequence: TGTGCCAGCACCGGGAATACAGAAGAGACCCAGTACTTC. Protein product: CASTGNTEETQYF.

In its sample, this clone was seen a few times. J is TRBJ2-3 and V is TRBV5-1; D unresolved. Germline V gives CDR1 SGHRS, CDR2 YFSETQ. Trimming removed 0 bases from V and 2 bases from J, with 7 bases in between. The length of the CDR3 is 14 residues. The CDR3 is CASSLGHITDTQYF. The CDR3 DNA sequence: TGCGCCAGCAGCTTGGGGCATATCACAGATACGCAGTATTTT.

The rearrangement joins TRBV30 to TRBJ1-2, with a weak D call TRBD1 (5 bases). The CDR3 covers 11 residues. V was clipped by 4 bases and J by 8 bases, with 11 bases between them. CDR1 and CDR2 (germline): GTSNPN, SVGIG (reference sequence). The CDR3 coding sequence is TGTGCCTGGATTTTTTCAGGGGGCTACACCTTC. This encodes CAWIFSGGYTF.

CDR3 sequence reads: CASSPGTTRYEQYF. The CDR3, as DNA: TGCGCCAGCAGCCCTGGGACTACCCGCTACGAGCAGTACTTC. The chain links TRBV5-1 to TRBJ2-7, with 7 bases that match TRBD2. The V segment lost 4 bases and the J segment 3 bases; nucleotides outside the gene matches: 7. The CDR3 consists of 14 residues. The germline V gene encodes CDR1 SGHRS and CDR2 YFSETQ.

This rearrangement joins TRBV30 to TRBJ2-1; 11 bases line up with TRBD2. The germline CDR1 and CDR2 sequences are GTSNPN and SVGIG (reference sequence). This CDR3 region has 14 residues. V lost 5 bases, J lost 6 bases, and 6 bases stayed unmatched. The CDR3 nucleotides read TGTGCCTGGTCCGGGACTAGCGGCCTCAATGAGCAGTTCTTC. This sequence encodes CAWSGTSGLNEQFF. Filled out from reference TRBV30 and TRBJ2-1, the complete variable domain reads SQTIHQWPATLVQPVGSPLSLECTVEGTSNPNLYWYRQAAGRGLQLLFYSVGIGQISSEVPQNLSASRPQDRQFILSSKKLLLSDSGFYLCAWSGTSGLNEQFFGPGTRLTVL.

The V call is TRBV20-1, the J call TRBJ1-3, with D unclear. This CDR3 is built from 11 residues. CDR1 and CDR2 from the germline V gene are DFQATT and SNEGSKA (reference sequence). V was shortened by 6 bases and J by 4 bases, with 7 bases between the two germline ends. The chain's CDR3 is CSAGLGNTIYF. CDR3 in DNA: TGCAGTGCAGGGCTCGGAAACACCATATATTTT.

This clone was found a few times. This chain links TRBV29-1 with TRBJ2-6; 13 bases fit TRBD2. Germline trimming cut 4 bases from V and 2 bases from J; bases unmatched to any gene: 2. Germline V gene data show CDR1 as SQVTM and CDR2 as ANQGSEA. The CDR3 has 16 amino acids. CDR3 DNA sequence: TGCAGCGTTGTTACTAGCGGGAGGGCTGGGGCCAACGTCCTGACTTTC. Translating gives CSVVTSGRAGANVLTF.

CDR3 nucleotide sequence: TGCAGCGTTGAAGGGGGGACCCCAGATACGCAGTATTTT. This gives the protein CSVEGGTPDTQYF. The chain has TRBV29-1 and TRBJ2-3; the D call may be TRBD1 or TRBD2 (5 bases each). The CDR3 runs 13 residues. Germline V gives CDR1 SQVTM, CDR2 ANQGSEA. Trimming cost V 1 base and J 4 bases, with 9 bases left between them.

This clone was detected once. This chain joins TRBV15 and TRBJ2-4; 11 bases line up with TRBD1. V was pared by 2 bases and J by 7 bases, with 4 bases of the junction left unmatched. The V gene's germline CDR1 is LNHNV and CDR2 YYDKDF (reference sequence). The CDR3 has 15 amino acids. The CDR3 region is CATSRRTGGLNIQYF. CDR3 nucleotides: TGTGCCACCAGCAGACGGACAGGGGGCTTGAACATTCAGTACTTC.

The genes are TRBV2 and TRBJ2-1; 8 bases agree with TRBD2. CDR1 and CDR2 (germline): SNHLY, FYNNEI. This CDR3 is 14 amino acids long. Trimming at V came to 6 bases and at J to 6 bases, leaving 7 bases not matched to a gene. Here the CDR3 DNA reads TGTGCCAGCAGACCTGGACTAGCCCGCAATGAGCAGTTCTTC. It translates to CASRPGLARNEQFF.

CDR3 bases: TGTGCCAGCAGCCCGCGGAGGACCGGGGAGCTGTTTTTT. It encodes CASSPRRTGELFF. The rearrangement links TRBV7-2 to TRBJ2-2; maybe TRBD2 (5 bases). This CDR3 has 13 amino acids. Germline CDR1 SGHTA, CDR2 FQGNSA. V was cut by 5 bases and J by 5 bases, with 9 bases left in between.

The table lists this clone with a few counts. The chain joins TRBV7-6 to TRBJ2-7; D remains ambiguous. The CDR3 runs to 14 residues. Deletions cut 4 bases from V and 6 bases from J, with 16 bases between. CDR1 and CDR2 from the germline V gene are SGHVS and FNYEAQ. The CDR3, as DNA: TGTGCCAGCAGCTCGAATAGCCGTTCGGGCGAGCAGTACTTC. Translating it yields CASSSNSRSGEQYF.